These 4 T cell receptor beta chains originate from one sample sequenced in a study of T cell repertoires in cytomegalovirus infection. MiXCR, applied by TCRdb to the reads, yields one record per CDR3 protein. This table has 310,000 or so distinct CDR3 sequences, roughly 9.3% appearing once. Input material: PBMCs. These receptors were collected from a human donor in good health (CMV status not recorded). Some clones in this sample may be carry-over from other donors' samples.

The chain uses TRBV4-3 and TRBJ1-5; D is possibly TRBD1 (5 bases). V was pared by 4 bases and J by 1 base, with 11 bases between. The germline CDR1 and CDR2 sequences are LGHNA and YSLEER. The CDR3 has 15 residues. The CDR3: CASSLVWDSNQPQHF. CDR3 DNA: TGCGCCAGCAGCCTTGTCTGGGACAGCAATCAGCCCCAGCATTTT.

In this sample, this clonotype turned up a few times. The V gene is TRBV11-2, the J gene TRBJ2-3; 14 positions match TRBD2. In germline, CDR1 is SGHAT, CDR2 FQNNGV. The CDR3 loop spans 17 amino acids. J lost 2 bases, V lost 5 bases, and 6 bases had no gene match. In DNA, the CDR3 is TGTGCCAGCAGCCCGGGACTAGCGGGGGCAACCACAGATACGCAGTATTTT. It codes for CASSPGLAGATTDTQYF.

This clonotype was counted at least ten times. This chain joins TRBV7-3 and TRBJ2-5, with D possibly being TRBD2 (5 bases). Trimming pared 5 bases from V and 14 bases from J, leaving 21 bases between. Germline CDR1 reads SGHTA; CDR2 reads FQGTGA. The CDR3 totals 13 residues. The CDR3 sequence: CASSQTAASKKYF. The DNA of the CDR3 is TGTGCCAGCAGCCAAACGGCCGCTAGCAAAAAATACTTC. Variable domain in full (rest from reference TRBV7-3 and TRBJ2-5): GAGVSQTPSNKVTEKGKYVELRCDPISGHTALYWYRQSLGQGPEFLIYFQGTGAADDSGLPNDRFFAVRPEGSVSTLKIQRTERGDSAVYLCASSQTAASKKYFGPGTRLLVL.

This clonotype was detected a few times. The chain uses TRBV3-1 and TRBJ2-6, with 7 bases that match TRBD1. Germline V gene lookup returns CDR1 LGHDT and CDR2 YNNKEL (reference sequence). This CDR3 has 15 residues. V dropped 4 bases and J dropped 4; count of bases not matched to a gene: 4. The CDR3, as DNA: TGTGCCAGCAGCCCAAGGGGGCCCGGGGCCAACGTCCTGACTTTC. Its translation: CASSPRGPGANVLTF.